A selection of T cell receptor beta chains follows, all from one sample in a study of radiotherapy plus CTLA-4 blockade in lung cancer. The method was immunoSEQ multiplex PCR; TCRdb's version includes in-frame clones alone and lacks a portion of them. The sample carries 52,000 or so clones, roughly three quarters recorded once. The sample was peripheral blood, taken from a patient treated with radiotherapy plus ipilimumab. All receptors come from a human donor with non-small cell lung cancer who had a partial response to radiotherapy plus ipilimumab. CDR3s include the opening cysteine and the closing phenylalanine or tryptophan. Each record gives: V gene, CDR3 protein.

V: TRBV5-1
CDR3: CASSLGAGEQETQYF

V: TRBV27
CDR3: CASSLQFNQPQHF

V: TRBV19
CDR3: CASSITGPSPYEQYF

V: TRBV27
CDR3: CASRLTGTGKLFF

V: TRBV19
CDR3: CASSIRAGGSQPQHF

V: TRBV5-6
CDR3: CASSLQGDTGELFF

V: TRBV27
CDR3: CASSLLDRANTGELFF

V: TRBV9
CDR3: CASSLGGQDYGYTF

V: TRBV5-4
CDR3: CASSLSLNEQFF

V: TRBV11-3
CDR3: CASSLDRQGGDTQYF

V: TRBV5-1
CDR3: CASSLETGGFMNTEAFF

V: TRBV7-8
CDR3: CASSLKNTGELFF

V: TRBV6-6
CDR3: CASSDWGEGGELFF

V: TRBV7-2
CDR3: CASSLGGTSGYEQYF

V: TRBV6-5
CDR3: CASSSPSGGTDTQYF

V: TRBV18
CDR3: CASSPRGRAGYTF

V: TRBV7-2
CDR3: CASSLVQGLGTEAFF

V: TRBV5-1
CDR3: CASSLKGAQETQYF

V: TRBV6-1
CDR3: CASSRQEYNSPLHF

V: TRBV27
CDR3: CASTTRQGAQGYTF

V: TRBV10-3
CDR3: CAISGPTEGNYGYTF

V: TRBV25-1
CDR3: CASTAGWGKVEAFF

V: TRBV28
CDR3: CASSLWAGTGPQKLFF

V: TRBV7-9
CDR3: CASSLGQNGYTF

V: TRBV19
CDR3: CASSTADRAGYGYTF

V: TRBV4-2
CDR3: CASSHPGQGAYGELFF

V: TRBV11-3
CDR3: CASSQTGELFF

V: TRBV19
CDR3: CASMSGAADTQYF

V: TRBV27
CDR3: CASTETSSGRNTGELFF

V: TRBV11-3
CDR3: CASSLGGGGYTEAFF

V: TRBV11-1
CDR3: CASSKSGESYEQYF

V: TRBV7-2
CDR3: CASSLSSGGETQYF

V: TRBV5-1
CDR3: CASTPGQSTNEKLFF

V: TRBV10-3
CDR3: CAISSQGGGTEAFF

V: TRBV15
CDR3: CATSSRDRDFGAFF

V: TRBV19
CDR3: CASSFGLAGGDEQFF

V: TRBV2
CDR3: CASSERLSDQYF

V: TRBV19
CDR3: CASSTGTGGADTQYF

V: TRBV4-2
CDR3: CASSQASQKNIQYF

V: TRBV7-2
CDR3: CASSLGGTGGTEAFF

V: TRBV9
CDR3: CASSVGVGSYNEQFF

V: TRBV5-6
CDR3: CASSSIGQGDEQYF

V: TRBV19
CDR3: CASSASGTRVAKNIQYF

V: TRBV7-6
CDR3: CASSSTSGGASYNEQFF

V: TRBV19
CDR3: CASSRDRLIETQYF

V: TRBV28
CDR3: CASSQGGYGYTF

V: TRBV27
CDR3: CASSWSSGSSYNEQFF

V: TRBV4-1
CDR3: CASTQEGTSSNEQFF